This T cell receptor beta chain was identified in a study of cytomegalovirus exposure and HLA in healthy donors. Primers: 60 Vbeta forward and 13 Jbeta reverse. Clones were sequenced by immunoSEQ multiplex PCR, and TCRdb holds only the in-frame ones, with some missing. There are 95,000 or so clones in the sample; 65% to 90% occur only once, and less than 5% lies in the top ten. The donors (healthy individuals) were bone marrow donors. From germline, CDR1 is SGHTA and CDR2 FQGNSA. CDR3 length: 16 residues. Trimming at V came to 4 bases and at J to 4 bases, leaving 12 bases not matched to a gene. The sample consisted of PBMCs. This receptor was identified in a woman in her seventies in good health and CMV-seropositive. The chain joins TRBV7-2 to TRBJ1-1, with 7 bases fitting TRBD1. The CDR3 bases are TGTGCCAGCAGCTGGGCCTCGACAGGGTTGAGCACTGAAGCTTTCTTT. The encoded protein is CASSWASTGLSTEAFF. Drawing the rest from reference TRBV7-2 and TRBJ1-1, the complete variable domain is GAGVSQSPSNKVTEKGKDVELRCDPISGHTALYWYRQSLGQGLEFLIYFQGNSAPDKSGLPSDRFSAERTGGSVSTLTIQRTQQEDSAVYLCASSWASTGLSTEAFFGQGTRLTVV.